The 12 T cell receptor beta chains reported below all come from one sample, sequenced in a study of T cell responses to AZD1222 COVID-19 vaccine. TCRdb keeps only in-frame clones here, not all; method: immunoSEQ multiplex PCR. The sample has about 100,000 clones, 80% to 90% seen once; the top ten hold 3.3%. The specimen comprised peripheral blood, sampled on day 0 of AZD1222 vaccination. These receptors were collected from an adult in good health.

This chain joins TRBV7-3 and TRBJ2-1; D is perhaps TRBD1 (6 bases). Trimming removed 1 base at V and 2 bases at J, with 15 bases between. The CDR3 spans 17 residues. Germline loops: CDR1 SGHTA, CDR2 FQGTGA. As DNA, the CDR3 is TGTGCCAGCAGCTTAAAGGGGGAATCCTGGACCTACAATGAGCAGTTCTTC. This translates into CASSLKGESWTYNEQFF.

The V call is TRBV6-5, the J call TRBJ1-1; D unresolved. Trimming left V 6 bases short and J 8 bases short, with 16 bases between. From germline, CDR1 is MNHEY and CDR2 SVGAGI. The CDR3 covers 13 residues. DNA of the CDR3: TGTGCCAGCAGGTCGAGGGATTCGATGGAAGCTTTCTTT. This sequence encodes CASRSRDSMEAFF.

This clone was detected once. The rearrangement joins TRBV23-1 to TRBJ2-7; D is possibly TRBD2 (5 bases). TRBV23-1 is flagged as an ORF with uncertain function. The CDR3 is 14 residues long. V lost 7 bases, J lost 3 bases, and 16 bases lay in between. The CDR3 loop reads CASIPVGRLYEQYF. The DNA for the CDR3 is TGCGCCAGCATCCCGGTAGGGAGACTCTACGAGCAGTACTTC.

The chain's CDR3 is CASSGTDKQFF. Here the CDR3 DNA reads TGCGCCAGCAGCGGAACGGACAAGCAGTTCTTC. The chain carries TRBV5-1 and TRBJ2-1; D is perhaps TRBD1 (5 bases). Between the trimmed V and J ends, which lost 4 bases and 11 bases, there was a span of 10 bases. Germline V gene lookup returns CDR1 SGHRS and CDR2 YFSETQ. CDR3 length: 11 residues. Complete variable domain (other parts from reference TRBV5-1 and TRBJ2-1): KAGVTQTPRYLIKTRGQQVTLSCSPISGHRSVSWYQQTPGQGLQFLFEYFSETQRNKGNFPGRFSGRQFSNSRSEMNVSTLELGDSALYLCASSGTDKQFFGPGTRLTVL.

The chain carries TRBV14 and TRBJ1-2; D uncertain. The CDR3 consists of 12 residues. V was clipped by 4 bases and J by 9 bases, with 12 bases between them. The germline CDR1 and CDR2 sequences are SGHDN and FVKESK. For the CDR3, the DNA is TGTGCCAGCAGCCGGACCGAATTGAGCTACACCTTC. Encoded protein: CASSRTELSYTF.

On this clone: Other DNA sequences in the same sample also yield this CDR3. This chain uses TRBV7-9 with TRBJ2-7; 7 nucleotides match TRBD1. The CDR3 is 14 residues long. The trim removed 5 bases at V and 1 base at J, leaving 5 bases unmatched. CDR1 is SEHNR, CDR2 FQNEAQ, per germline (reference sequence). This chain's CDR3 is CASSPRDRSYEQYF. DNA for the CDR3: TGTGCCAGCAGCCCCCGGGACAGATCCTACGAGCAGTACTTC.

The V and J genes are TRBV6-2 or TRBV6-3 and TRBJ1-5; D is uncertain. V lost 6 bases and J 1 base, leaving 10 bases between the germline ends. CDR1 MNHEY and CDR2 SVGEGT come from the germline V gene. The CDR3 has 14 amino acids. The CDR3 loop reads CASSGLRSNQPQHF. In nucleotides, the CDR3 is TGTGCCAGCAGCGGCCTTCGGAGCAATCAGCCCCAGCATTTT.

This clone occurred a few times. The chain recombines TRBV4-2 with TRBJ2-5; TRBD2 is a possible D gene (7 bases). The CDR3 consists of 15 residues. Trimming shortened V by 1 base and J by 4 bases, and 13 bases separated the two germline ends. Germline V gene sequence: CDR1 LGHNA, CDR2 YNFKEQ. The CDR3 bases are TGTGCCAGCAGCCAAGTCGAAAGGGGGGGAGAGACCCAGTACTTC. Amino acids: CASSQVERGGETQYF.

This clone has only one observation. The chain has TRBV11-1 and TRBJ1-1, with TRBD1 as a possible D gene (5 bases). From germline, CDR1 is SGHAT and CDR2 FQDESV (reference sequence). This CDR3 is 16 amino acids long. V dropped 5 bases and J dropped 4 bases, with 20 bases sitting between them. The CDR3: CASSIGLGGGSTEAFF. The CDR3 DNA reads TGTGCCAGCAGCATAGGGCTTGGCGGGGGGAGCACTGAAGCTTTCTTT.

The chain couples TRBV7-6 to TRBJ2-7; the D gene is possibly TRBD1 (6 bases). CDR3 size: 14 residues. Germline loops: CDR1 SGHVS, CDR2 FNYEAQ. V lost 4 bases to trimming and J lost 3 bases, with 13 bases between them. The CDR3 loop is CASSSDRRLYEQYF. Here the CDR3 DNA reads TGTGCCAGCAGCTCCGACAGGAGACTCTACGAGCAGTACTTC.

The CDR3 loop reads CASSLVGTGLETQYF. As DNA, the CDR3 is TGTGCCAGCAGCTTAGTTGGGACAGGGTTAGAGACCCAGTACTTC. The chain joins TRBV7-9 to TRBJ2-5, with TRBD1 matching over 9 bases. Looked up from germline, CDR1 is SEHNR and CDR2 is FQNEAQ (reference sequence). Germline trimming cut 1 base from V and 4 bases from J; bases unmatched to any gene: 4. The CDR3 runs to 15 residues.

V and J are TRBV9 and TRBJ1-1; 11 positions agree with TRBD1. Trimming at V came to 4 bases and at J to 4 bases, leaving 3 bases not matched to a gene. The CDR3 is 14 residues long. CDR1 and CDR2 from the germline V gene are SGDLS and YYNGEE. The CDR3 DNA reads TGTGCCAGCAGCTTCGGACAGGGGGCCACTGAAGCTTTCTTT. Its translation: CASSFGQGATEAFF.